What follows are 23 T cell receptor beta chains derived from one specimen sequenced in a study of T cell clonotyping in hematopoietic cell transplantation (dated by TCRdb to about 2021). Taken with the paper, the label for time point translates to: 30 days after allo-HCT. Library prep was done by the immunoSEQ multiplex PCR assay. As stored in TCRdb, this immuneACCESS dataset retains in-frame rearrangements with V and J assigned. A fraction of the clones does not appear; measured against another copy, unresolved V genes explain less than half of the discrepancy, and the remainder lacks a known reason. The sample table records several thousand clones; about 96% of these occur just once. The ten largest account for around 0.46% of the sample. The sample was PBMCs, taken 30 days after allogeneic stem cell transplant. The receptors stem from a male patient aged 35 to 55 who had an allogeneic stem cell transplant from a related donor, so the T cells may come from the graft donor. Some clones in this sample may be carry-over from other donors' samples.

This chain connects TRBV7-9 to TRBJ1-4; 9 positions match TRBD1. The CDR3 has 16 residues. Unmatched junction bases numbered 6, after V lost 3 bases and J lost 4 bases. The germline CDR1 and CDR2 sequences are SEHNR and FQNEAQ (reference sequence). CDR3 in DNA: TGTGCCAGCAGCTTCGGGGGGACAGGGCGTAATGAAAAACTGTTTTTT. Protein sequence: CASSFGGTGRNEKLFF.

The J gene is TRBJ2-1, the V gene TRBV5-6, with 8 bases aligning to TRBD1. This CDR3 contains 15 residues. The J segment lost 3 bases and the V segment lost 4 bases, leaving 6 bases of the junction unmatched. The germline CDR1 and CDR2 sequences are SGHDT and YYEEEE. The CDR3 bases are TGTGCCAGCAGCCCAGGACAGGGAGTCTACAATGAGCAGTTCTTC. This encodes CASSPGQGVYNEQFF.

This clone was recorded once. The rearrangement uses TRBV7-2 and TRBJ2-2, with 9 positions matching TRBD1. CDR1 is SGHTA and CDR2 is FQGNSA in the germline V gene. Trimming removed 4 bases from V and 0 bases from J; junction bases left unmatched: 9. This CDR3 contains 18 residues. The CDR3 spells CASSSYRDRAANTGELFF. Written as DNA, the CDR3 is TGTGCCAGCAGCTCATACCGGGACAGGGCCGCGAACACCGGGGAGCTGTTTTTT.

V gene TRBV29-1 combines with J gene TRBJ2-1; the D gene is possibly TRBD2 (6 bases). CDR3 length: 13 amino acids. Per germline, CDR1 SQVTM and CDR2 ANQGSEA. V was pared by 6 bases and J by 7 bases, with 16 bases between. For the CDR3, the DNA is TGCAGCGTCCGGGGGACTCCCACGAATGAGCAGTTCTTC. Amino acid sequence: CSVRGTPTNEQFF.

The chain couples TRBV7-9 to TRBJ2-3; D gene uncertain. Trimming shortened V by 2 bases and J by 2 bases, and 8 bases separated the two germline ends. The CDR3 contains 14 residues. Looked up from germline, CDR1 is SEHNR and CDR2 is FQNEAQ (reference sequence). The CDR3 sequence is CASSLSEPTDTQYF. DNA of the CDR3: TGTGCCAGCAGCTTAAGCGAGCCCACAGATACGCAGTATTTT.

This chain's CDR3 is CASSLIDGRNEQFF. The CDR3 nucleotides read TGTGCCAGCAGTTTAATAGACGGCCGGAATGAGCAGTTCTTC. The gene calls are TRBV27 and TRBJ2-1; D remains unclear. Germline CDR1 reads MNHEY; CDR2 reads SMNVEV (reference sequence). V was trimmed by 2 bases and J by 7 bases, leaving 12 bases between them. CDR3 length equals 14 residues.

The chain employs TRBV5-4 and TRBJ2-1; D gene uncertain. The germline gives CDR1 SGHNT, CDR2 YYREEE (reference sequence). The CDR3 is made up of 14 amino acids. Trimming pared 1 base from V and 5 bases from J, leaving 10 bases between. CDR3 sequence reads: CASSLTWADNEQFF. CDR3 bases: TGTGCCAGCAGCTTGACCTGGGCCGACAATGAGCAGTTCTTC.

The genes are TRBV6-6 and TRBJ1-1; D not certain. CDR1 and CDR2 (germline): MNHNY, SVGAGI (reference sequence). Trimming cost V 2 bases and J 10 bases, with 11 bases left between them. This CDR3 region has 12 residues. The CDR3 protein is CASSYNTDVAFF. The CDR3 DNA is TGTGCCAGCAGTTACAACACTGATGTAGCTTTCTTT.

J is TRBJ2-7 and V is TRBV28; D is possibly TRBD1 (6 bases). This CDR3 has 16 residues. Germline values: CDR1 MDHEN, CDR2 SYDVKM. Trimming removed 6 bases at V and 3 bases at J, with 21 bases between. The CDR3 here is CASSRRGGRGRYEQYF. The DNA for the CDR3 is TGTGCCAGCAGCCGCAGGGGCGGACGCGGCCGCTACGAGCAGTACTTC.

This chain joins TRBV30 and TRBJ1-4; a possible D gene is TRBD1 (6 bases). The CDR3 spans 14 residues. V was shortened by 4 bases and J by 10 bases, with 19 bases between the two germline ends. Germline assignment: CDR1 GTSNPN and CDR2 SVGIG (reference sequence). The chain's CDR3 is CAWNRDILKRKLFF. The CDR3 bases are TGTGCCTGGAACCGGGACATCTTAAAGAGAAAACTGTTTTTT.

J is TRBJ2-7 and V is TRBV29-1; 10 bases line up with TRBD1. Germline assignment: CDR1 SQVTM and CDR2 ANQGSEA. J lost 3 bases, V lost 3 bases, and 8 bases had no gene match. The CDR3 runs 15 residues. The CDR3 DNA reads as TGCAGCGTTGAGTTCCGGGACAGGGGAGACTACGAGCAGTACTTC. Encoded protein: CSVEFRDRGDYEQYF.

The rearrangement uses TRBV19 and TRBJ1-2, with a weak D call TRBD1 (5 bases). Germline CDR1 LNHDA, CDR2 SQIVND (reference sequence). This CDR3 is built from 13 residues. Trimming shortened V by 4 bases and J by 8 bases, and 14 bases separated the two germline ends. In DNA form, the CDR3 reads TGTGCCAGTAGTAGTCTCAGGGTAGGAGGCTACACCTTC. Its protein is CASSSLRVGGYTF. Full variable domain (missing parts from reference TRBV19 and TRBJ1-2): DGGITQSPKYLFRKEGQNVTLSCEQNLNHDAMYWYRQDPGQGLRLIYYSQIVNDFQKGDIAEGYSVSREKKESFPLTVTSAQKNPTAFYLCASSSLRVGGYTFGSGTRLTVV.

Remarks on this clone: Other DNA variants within this sample encode the same CDR3. V usage is TRBV6-5 and J usage is TRBJ2-7; 9 bases map to TRBD1. This CDR3 is 13 amino acids long. V shed 6 bases and J 2 bases; nucleotides not matched to a gene: 2. Germline CDR1 MNHEY, CDR2 SVGAGI. The CDR3 reads CASRGQGAYEQYF. For the CDR3, the DNA is TGTGCCAGCAGGGGACAGGGTGCCTACGAGCAGTACTTC.

The rearrangement joins TRBV19 to TRBJ1-5, with D maybe TRBD1 (6 bases). Trimming shortened V by 1 base and J by 5 bases, and 15 bases separated the two germline ends. Germline lookup yields CDR1 LNHDA and CDR2 SQIVND (reference sequence). There are 16 residues in the CDR3. The CDR3 region has the DNA TGTGCCAGTAGTATAGGCTTAAGGTCAGGGGATCAGCCCCAGCATTTT. Protein sequence: CASSIGLRSGDQPQHF. Variable domain in full (rest from reference TRBV19 and TRBJ1-5): DGGITQSPKYLFRKEGQNVTLSCEQNLNHDAMYWYRQDPGQGLRLIYYSQIVNDFQKGDIAEGYSVSREKKESFPLTVTSAQKNPTAFYLCASSIGLRSGDQPQHFGDGTRLSIL.

The chain has TRBV28 and TRBJ1-6; D is unresolved. Germline values: CDR1 MDHEN, CDR2 SYDVKM. Trimming took 3 bases from V and 6 from J, leaving 9 bases between them. The CDR3 has 14 residues. CDR3 in DNA: TGTGCCAGCAGTTTTCCCCGGGGTAATTCACCCCTCCACTTT. Translating gives CASSFPRGNSPLHF.

The V and J genes are TRBV30 and TRBJ2-3; a weak D match, TRBD2 (7 bases). CDR3 length: 15 amino acids. Germline assignment: CDR1 GTSNPN and CDR2 SVGIG (reference sequence). With 3 bases removed from V and 6 bases from J, the gap between germline ends came to 19 bases. CDR3 DNA: TGTGCCTGGAGGGGGAGGGGGGCCGCCCCCGATACGCAGTATTTT. Protein product: CAWRGRGAAPDTQYF. Full variable domain (outside the CDR3, taken from reference TRBV30 and TRBJ2-3): SQTIHQWPATLVQPVGSPLSLECTVEGTSNPNLYWYRQAAGRGLQLLFYSVGIGQISSEVPQNLSASRPQDRQFILSSKKLLLSDSGFYLCAWRGRGAAPDTQYFGPGTRLTVL.

The rearrangement links TRBV30 to TRBJ2-2, with D tentatively TRBD1 or TRBD2 (5 bases each). The CDR3 is 14 residues long. V was clipped by 5 bases and J by 4 bases, with 14 bases between them. Germline V gene data show CDR1 as GTSNPN and CDR2 as SVGIG (reference sequence). The CDR3 bases are TGTGCCTGGGGCCGGGACGGTCCCACCGGGGAGCTGTTTTTT. This sequence encodes CAWGRDGPTGELFF.

This sequence joins TRBV6-5 and TRBJ1-5, with D perhaps TRBD1 (6 bases). The CDR3 is made up of 15 amino acids. Germline V gene data show CDR1 as MNHEY and CDR2 as SVGAGI. V was pared by 2 bases and J by 6 bases, with 14 bases between. DNA of the CDR3: TGTGCCAGCAGTTACACACAGGGTAGGGGTCAGCCCCAGCATTTT. Residues: CASSYTQGRGQPQHF.

This clone occurred a few times. The rearrangement links TRBV20-1 to TRBJ2-5; 9 bases line up with TRBD1. Germline V gives CDR1 DFQATT, CDR2 SNEGSKA (reference sequence). Trimming at V came to 6 bases and at J to 4 bases, leaving 0 bases not matched to a gene. The CDR3 totals 11 residues. The CDR3 sequence is CSATGGETQYF. The CDR3 DNA follows: TGCAGTGCGACAGGGGGAGAGACCCAGTACTTC.

This clone was recorded once. J is TRBJ2-3 and V is TRBV25-1; no reliable D call. The CDR3 runs to 14 residues. Germline values: CDR1 MGHDK, CDR2 SYGVNS. V was trimmed by 6 bases and J by 0 bases, leaving 10 bases between them. The CDR3 is CASSRSLSTDTQYF. Here the CDR3 DNA reads TGTGCCAGCAGCCGCAGCTTGAGCACAGATACGCAGTATTTT.

The chain uses TRBV30 and TRBJ1-1, with D possibly TRBD1 on 6 matching bases. In germline, CDR1 is GTSNPN, CDR2 SVGIG (reference sequence). CDR3 size: 15 residues. Trimming stripped 0 bases from V and 8 bases from J, with 19 bases between. The CDR3 is CAWSVPPRTEREAFF. CDR3 nucleotide sequence: TGTGCCTGGAGTGTACCGCCCCGGACAGAGAGAGAAGCTTTCTTT.

The chain combines TRBV7-9 with TRBJ2-7; no definite D call. The CDR3 consists of 13 residues. The V end was cut by 1 base, the J end by 3 bases, with 7 bases between. CDR1 is SEHNR, CDR2 FQNEAQ, per germline (reference sequence). CDR3 DNA: TGTGCCAGCAGCTTAGTATCGGGCTACGAGCAGTACTTC. Residues: CASSLVSGYEQYF.

The chain is built from TRBV7-9 and TRBJ1-2; D might be TRBD1 (5 bases). In germline, CDR1 is SEHNR, CDR2 FQNEAQ (reference sequence). The V end was cut by 0 bases, the J end by 6 bases, with 14 bases between. There are 15 residues in the CDR3. CDR3 in amino acids: CASSLAPGEWDGYTF. CDR3 DNA sequence: TGTGCCAGCAGCTTAGCCCCGGGGGAATGGGATGGCTACACCTTC.